These 30 T cell receptor beta chains were all obtained from the same sample, sequenced in a study of vaccination effects on CD4 cells after COVID-19. Viral peptide pools were used in the ViraFEST assay to expand antigen-specific CD4+ T cells, and sequencing came afterward. When ten to eleven days of culture had elapsed, CD4+ T cells were isolated. Vaccine recipients had no previous SARS-CoV-2 infection; their nucleocapsid antibodies were negative. What these receptors recognize is not known. TCRdb keeps only in-frame clones here, not all; method: immunoSEQ multiplex PCR. The data show about 23,000 clones, roughly 70% seen once. Here the sequenced sample was CD4+ T cells from PBMCs cultured with SARS-CoV-2 spike peptides, taken before COVID-19 vaccination. These receptors were collected from a human donor who received a COVID-19 vaccine.

This clone occurred a few times. The rearrangement joins TRBV12-3 or TRBV12-4 to TRBJ1-2, with 8 bases matching TRBD1. The CDR3 is 13 residues long. V lost 5 bases and J lost 7; bases outside the gene matches: 6. CDR3 nucleotide sequence: TGTGCCAGCAGTGGGTGGACAGGGCTTGGCTACACCTTC. Translated, it gives CASSGWTGLGYTF.

This clone was detected only a few times. V gene TRBV30 combines with J gene TRBJ1-1; D remains unclear. This CDR3 comprises 11 residues. Germline V lookup: CDR1 GTSNPN, CDR2 SVGIG (reference sequence). Trimming pared 5 bases from V and 1 base from J, leaving 5 bases between. CDR3 nucleotide sequence: TGTGCCTGGGACAAGAACACTGAAGCTTTCTTT. Translation: CAWDKNTEAFF. The entire variable domain, with the rest obtained from reference TRBV30 and TRBJ1-1, is as follows: SQTIHQWPATLVQPVGSPLSLECTVEGTSNPNLYWYRQAAGRGLQLLFYSVGIGQISSEVPQNLSASRPQDRQFILSSKKLLLSDSGFYLCAWDKNTEAFFGQGTRLTVV.

This clone was seen a single time. The chain combines TRBV5-5 with TRBJ2-4; D possibly corresponds to TRBD2 (5 bases). This CDR3 spans 18 amino acids. Trimming pared 0 bases from V and 0 bases from J, leaving 16 bases between. Germline lookup yields CDR1 SGHKS and CDR2 YYEKEE (reference sequence). For the CDR3, the DNA is TGTGCCAGCAGCTTGGAGGACTCGAGATCCCTAGCCAAAAACATTCAGTACTTC. It codes for CASSLEDSRSLAKNIQYF. The whole variable domain, filled in from reference TRBV5-5 and TRBJ2-4, reads DAGVTQSPTHLIKTRGQQVTLRCSPISGHKSVSWYQQVLGQGPQFIFQYYEKEERGRGNFPDRFSARQFPNYSSELNVNALLLGDSALYLCASSLEDSRSLAKNIQYFGAGTRLSVL.

The chain recombines TRBV19 with TRBJ1-2, with 9 bases fitting TRBD1. J was trimmed by 1 base and V by 6 bases; bases with no gene match: 3. This CDR3 region has 14 residues. Germline CDR1 and CDR2: LNHDA and SQIVND (reference sequence). In nucleotides, the CDR3 is TGTGCCAGTAGCCCGGGACAGGGTAACTATGGCTACACCTTC. This gives the protein CASSPGQGNYGYTF.

This chain joins TRBV27 and TRBJ1-1; D remains ambiguous. The CDR3 loop spans 20 amino acids. Trimming took 2 bases from V and 0 from J, leaving 25 bases between them. The germline gives CDR1 MNHEY, CDR2 SMNVEV (reference sequence). CDR3 residues: CASSLKSPGTGFVLNTEAFF. CDR3 nucleotides: TGTGCCAGCAGTTTAAAAAGCCCAGGCACGGGCTTTGTTTTGAACACTGAAGCTTTCTTT.

The gene calls are TRBV6-4 and TRBJ2-2, with D tentatively TRBD1 or TRBD2 (5 bases each). Trimming left V 4 bases short and J 3 bases short, with 9 bases between. CDR1 is MRHNA, CDR2 SNTAGT, per germline. This CDR3 is built from 14 residues. The CDR3 coding sequence is TGTGCCAGCAGTGTAGTGGGGGACACCGGGGAGCTGTTTTTT. This sequence encodes CASSVVGDTGELFF.

This sequence joins TRBV7-2 and TRBJ1-4; TRBD1 matches at 10 bases. Germline values: CDR1 SGHTA, CDR2 FQGNSA. V lost 5 bases and J lost 5; bases outside the gene matches: 11. The CDR3 runs 17 residues. The CDR3 reads CASSLGQGITMNEKLFF. The CDR3 nucleotides read TGTGCCAGCAGCCTGGGACAGGGGATAACGATGAATGAAAAACTGTTTTTT.

The rearrangement uses TRBV5-5 and TRBJ1-1; 7 nucleotides agree with TRBD1. The V and J ends lost 3 bases and 1 base, in that order; junction bases with no gene match: 3. CDR3 length equals 14 residues. The germline CDR1 and CDR2 sequences are SGHKS and YYEKEE (reference sequence). CDR3 region: CASSWGQKNTEAFF. The CDR3 coding sequence is TGTGCCAGCAGCTGGGGACAGAAGAACACTGAAGCTTTCTTT.

The chain uses TRBV25-1 and TRBJ2-7; no clear D gene. V shed 3 bases and J shed 3 bases, with 6 bases lying between them. CDR3 length equals 12 residues. Germline lookup yields CDR1 MGHDK and CDR2 SYGVNS. CDR3 residues: CASSELGYEQYF. Here the CDR3 DNA reads TGTGCCAGCAGTGAGCTTGGCTACGAGCAGTACTTC.

J is TRBJ2-3 and V is TRBV9; weak D call: TRBD2 (6 bases). CDR3 length equals 14 residues. Trimming cost V 2 bases and J 6 bases, with 13 bases left between them. Looked up from germline, CDR1 is SGDLS and CDR2 is YYNGEE. The CDR3 sequence: CASSVERGWDTQYF. Written as DNA, the CDR3 is TGTGCCAGCAGCGTTGAACGGGGGTGGGATACGCAGTATTTT.

The chain employs TRBV5-6 and TRBJ1-3, with a tentative D call TRBD1 (6 bases). Trimming stripped 6 bases from V and 2 bases from J, with 12 bases between. CDR1 and CDR2 from the germline V gene are SGHDT and YYEEEE. CDR3 length: 14 amino acids. CDR3 sequence reads: CASTDRRTGNTIYF. The CDR3 bases are TGTGCCAGCACCGACAGGCGAACTGGAAACACCATATATTTT.

The chain is built from TRBV18 and TRBJ1-2, with a weak D call TRBD1 (5 bases). The CDR3 loop spans 14 amino acids. V was cut by 1 base and J by 2 bases, with 8 bases left in between. Germline CDR1 KGHSH, CDR2 LQKENI. CDR3 coding DNA: TGTGCCAGCTCACCACAGGGGAGGAACTATGGCTACACCTTC. Its translation is CASSPQGRNYGYTF.

In its sample, this clone was seen a few times. The rearrangement links TRBV18 to TRBJ2-5; 11 nucleotides agree with TRBD2. CDR1 and CDR2 from the germline V gene are KGHSH and LQKENI. This CDR3 region has 16 residues. With 3 bases clipped from V and 4 bases from J, the junction kept 7 bases outside the gene matches. CDR3 sequence reads: CASSPRLAGNGETQYF. CDR3 DNA sequence: TGTGCCAGCTCACCGCGACTAGCGGGAAACGGAGAGACCCAGTACTTC.

The chain employs TRBV19 and TRBJ1-1; D not certain. CDR1 LNHDA and CDR2 SQIVND come from the germline V gene (reference sequence). V lost 2 bases and J lost 1, with 8 bases in between. CDR3 size: 14 residues. Here the CDR3 DNA reads TGTGCCAGTAGTATACGGACGGGGAACACTGAAGCTTTCTTT. It yields the protein CASSIRTGNTEAFF.

The V and J genes are TRBV3-1 (or the pseudogene TRBV3-2) and TRBJ1-4, with 11 bases aligning to TRBD1. The trim removed 7 bases at V and 4 bases at J, leaving 5 bases unmatched. The CDR3 extends over 15 amino acids. Germline CDR1 is LGHDT and CDR2 is YNNKEL (reference sequence). The CDR3, as DNA: TGTGCCAGCAACGGACAGGGGGCGGGTAATGAAAAACTGTTTTTT. It codes for CASNGQGAGNEKLFF.

The chain links TRBV27 to TRBJ2-3; 7 nucleotides match TRBD2. V gave up 4 bases and J gave up 2 bases; unmatched junction bases: 3. This CDR3 is built from 14 residues. Germline lookup yields CDR1 MNHEY and CDR2 SMNVEV (reference sequence). The CDR3 DNA follows: TGTGCCAGCAGTTCCGGGACTAACACAGATACGCAGTATTTT. This sequence encodes CASSSGTNTDTQYF.

The rearrangement joins TRBV5-4 to TRBJ1-3, with a weak D call TRBD1 (5 bases). The ends were cut back, 4 bases at V and 0 bases at J, with 8 bases in the middle. The CDR3 contains 14 residues. Germline-derived CDR1 and CDR2 are SGHNT and YYREEE (reference sequence). The CDR3 nucleotides are TGTGCCAGCAGCGCAGGGAGCTCTGGAAACACCATATATTTT. It is translated as CASSAGSSGNTIYF.

The chain recombines TRBV2 with TRBJ1-6; D possibly corresponds to TRBD1 (5 bases). Trimming removed 7 bases from V and 7 bases from J, with 11 bases in between. This CDR3 comprises 13 residues. Germline V gene sequence: CDR1 SNHLY, CDR2 FYNNEI. The CDR3 region is CASTVRENSPLHF. DNA of the CDR3: TGTGCCAGCACGGTCAGGGAGAATTCACCCCTCCACTTT.

This clone was seen more than once but under ten times. The chain employs TRBV2 and TRBJ1-5; 8 bases are shared with TRBD1. Germline assignment: CDR1 SNHLY and CDR2 FYNNEI. Trimming at V came to 5 bases and at J to 5 bases, leaving 5 bases not matched to a gene. The CDR3 sequence is 14 residues long. For the CDR3, the DNA is TGTGCCAGCAGTAAGGACAGGGAGTATCAGCCCCAGCATTTT. Protein: CASSKDREYQPQHF. Complete variable domain (other parts from reference TRBV2 and TRBJ1-5): EPEVTQTPSHQVTQMGQEVILRCVPISNHLYFYWYRQILGQKVEFLVSFYNNEISEKSEIFDDQFSVERPDGSNFTLKIRSTKLEDSAMYFCASSKDREYQPQHFGDGTRLSIL.

CDR3 DNA: TGTGCCAGCAGCTTATCCACAGGGGGTTACAATGAGCAGTTCTTC. This gives the protein CASSLSTGGYNEQFF. The chain uses TRBV7-9 and TRBJ2-1, with 8 bases aligning to TRBD1. The V and J ends lost 2 bases and 4 bases, in that order; junction bases with no gene match: 4. Germline CDR1 reads SEHNR; CDR2 reads FQNEAQ (reference sequence). The CDR3 covers 15 residues.

The rearrangement joins TRBV5-1 to TRBJ2-5; perhaps TRBD2 as D (5 bases). Germline CDR1 is SGHRS and CDR2 is YFSETQ. The CDR3 sequence is 13 residues long. Trimming pared 6 bases from V and 6 bases from J, leaving 15 bases between. The CDR3 spells CASKRAQWQTQYF. Written as DNA, the CDR3 is TGCGCCAGCAAGAGGGCGCAGTGGCAGACCCAGTACTTC.

The chain uses TRBV10-3 and TRBJ2-1; TRBD2 agrees at 8 bases. J lost 8 bases, V lost 4 bases, and 10 bases had no gene match. The CDR3 sequence is 15 residues long. Germline V gives CDR1 ENHRY, CDR2 SYGVKD. CDR3 DNA: TGTGCCATCAGTGTAGGCGGGGGGTCTCTCGATGAGCAGTTCTTC. This codes for CAISVGGGSLDEQFF.

This clone was seen a single time. The rearrangement uses TRBV5-5 and TRBJ1-3; D possibly corresponds to TRBD1 (6 bases). Germline lookup yields CDR1 SGHKS and CDR2 YYEKEE (reference sequence). This CDR3 spans 15 amino acids. Trimming removed 5 bases from V and 0 bases from J, with 12 bases in between. As DNA, the CDR3 is TGTGCCAGCAGGAGGGGGGACTTCTCTGGAAACACCATATATTTT. Translated, it gives CASRRGDFSGNTIYF.

The V gene is TRBV19, the J gene TRBJ2-3, with a possible D match to TRBD2 (6 bases). V lost 10 bases to trimming and J lost 5 bases, with 19 bases between them. Germline values: CDR1 LNHDA, CDR2 SQIVND (reference sequence). The length of the CDR3 is 14 residues. In DNA, the CDR3 is TGTGCCATTTCGCGGCGGGGTGGGGAAGATACGCAGTATTTT. Translated, it gives CAISRRGGEDTQYF.

The chain joins TRBV24-1 to TRBJ2-5; D possibly matches TRBD1 or TRBD2 (5 bases each). V lost 9 bases and J 5 bases, leaving 15 bases between the germline ends. There are 13 residues in the CDR3. CDR1 is KGHDR, CDR2 SFDVKD, per germline. This CDR3 reads CATQGRGGETQYF. CDR3 nucleotides: TGTGCCACCCAGGGACGAGGCGGGGAGACCCAGTACTTC.

This rearrangement joins TRBV6-5 to TRBJ1-1; D is ambiguous. The germline V gene encodes CDR1 MNHEY and CDR2 SVGAGI. Trimming removed 0 bases from V and 4 bases from J, with 9 bases in between. This CDR3 is built from 14 residues. CDR3 sequence (DNA): TGTGCCAGCAGTTACTCGAGGGTGGGCACTGAAGCTTTCTTT. Protein product: CASSYSRVGTEAFF.

This clone showed up just a few times. J is TRBJ2-7 and V is TRBV30, with 7 bases fitting TRBD1. The V segment lost 3 bases and the J segment 4 bases; nucleotides outside the gene matches: 3. This CDR3 has 12 residues. Looked up from germline, CDR1 is GTSNPN and CDR2 is SVGIG (reference sequence). The CDR3 spells CAWSPTGYEQYF. CDR3 sequence (DNA): TGTGCCTGGAGCCCGACAGGGTACGAGCAGTACTTC.

This chain connects TRBV19 to TRBJ1-6; D may be TRBD1 (6 bases). From germline, CDR1 is LNHDA and CDR2 SQIVND (reference sequence). The CDR3 runs to 13 residues. The V gene lost 8 bases and the J gene lost 4 bases, with 9 bases spanning the gap. Here the CDR3 DNA reads TGTGCCAGTCAACAGGGATATAATTCACCCCTCCACTTT. It codes for CASQQGYNSPLHF.

The chain carries TRBV19 and TRBJ1-2, with a weak D call TRBD1 (5 bases). This CDR3 is 13 amino acids long. Looked up from germline, CDR1 is LNHDA and CDR2 is SQIVND (reference sequence). The V end lost 8 bases, the J end lost 1 base, and 11 bases lay between the germline ends. In DNA, the CDR3 is TGTGCCAGTGCCGTAGACAGTAACTATGGCTACACCTTC. Translated: CASAVDSNYGYTF.

The chain employs TRBV5-1 and TRBJ2-1, with 8 nucleotides matching TRBD1. Germline V gives CDR1 SGHRS, CDR2 YFSETQ. J was trimmed by 5 bases and V by 4 bases; bases with no gene match: 8. This CDR3 region has 15 residues. CDR3 sequence: CASSRDGQGNNEQFF. CDR3 coding DNA: TGCGCCAGCAGCCGAGATGGACAGGGCAACAATGAGCAGTTCTTC. Using reference TRBV5-1 and TRBJ2-1 for the parts outside the CDR3, the full variable domain is KAGVTQTPRYLIKTRGQQVTLSCSPISGHRSVSWYQQTPGQGLQFLFEYFSETQRNKGNFPGRFSGRQFSNSRSEMNVSTLELGDSALYLCASSRDGQGNNEQFFGPGTRLTVL.